This paragraph reports one TCR beta chain. Its specificity is unknown. Germline is not matched at one junction end, which may reflect a read error. The sample comes from a study of T cell responses to AZD1222 COVID-19 vaccine. Study overall: Second-dose intervals near 4 or 12 weeks were combined. General observations from the study: With dominance at 160-218 and 743-854, vaccine-associated CD4 TCRs spanned spike.

This CDR3 contains 13 residues. The germline CDR1 and CDR2 sequences are LGHNA and YSLEER. The protocol was immunoSEQ multiplex PCR, while the TCRdb copy is restricted to in-frame clones and leaves out a portion. The sample carries tens of thousands of clones, 80% to 85% recorded once. The sequencing used peripheral blood, collected on day 0 of AZD1222 vaccination. The receptor was derived from an adult in good health. This sequence joins TRBV4-3 and TRBJ1-1; TRBD1 might be the D (6 bases). CDR3 protein: CASSQDLRQAFYF. As DNA, the CDR3 is TGCGCCAGCAGCCAAGATCTGAGACAGGCGTTTTATTTT.